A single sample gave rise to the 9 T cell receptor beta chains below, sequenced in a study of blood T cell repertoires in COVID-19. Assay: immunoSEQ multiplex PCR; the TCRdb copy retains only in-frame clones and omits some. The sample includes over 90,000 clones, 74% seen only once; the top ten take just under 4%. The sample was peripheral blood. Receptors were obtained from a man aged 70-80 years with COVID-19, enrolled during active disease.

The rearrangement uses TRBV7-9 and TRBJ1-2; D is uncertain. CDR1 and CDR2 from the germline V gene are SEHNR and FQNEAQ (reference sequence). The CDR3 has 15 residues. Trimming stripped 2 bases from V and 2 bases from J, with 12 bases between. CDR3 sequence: CASSLQGPGNYGYTF. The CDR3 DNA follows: TGTGCCAGCAGCTTACAAGGGCCGGGGAACTATGGCTACACCTTC. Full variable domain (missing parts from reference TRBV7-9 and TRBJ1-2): DTGVSQNPRHKITKRGQNVTFRCDPISEHNRLYWYRQTLGQGPEFLTYFQNEAQLEKSRLLSDRFSAERPKGSFSTLEIQRTEQGDSAMYLCASSLQGPGNYGYTFGSGTRLTVV.

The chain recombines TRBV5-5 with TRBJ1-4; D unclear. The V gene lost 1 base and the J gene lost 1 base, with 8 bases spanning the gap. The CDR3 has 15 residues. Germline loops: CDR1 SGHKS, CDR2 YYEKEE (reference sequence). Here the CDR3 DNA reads TGTGCCAGCAGCTTGTTTACAGAAACTAATGAAAAACTGTTTTTT. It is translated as CASSLFTETNEKLFF.

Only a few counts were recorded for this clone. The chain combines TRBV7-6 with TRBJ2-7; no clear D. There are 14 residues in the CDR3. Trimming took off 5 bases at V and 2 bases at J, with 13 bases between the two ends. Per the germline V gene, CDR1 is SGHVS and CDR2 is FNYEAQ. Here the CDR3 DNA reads TGTGCCAGCAGCCAGCAGGTGGGTGCCTACGAGCAGTACTTC. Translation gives CASSQQVGAYEQYF.

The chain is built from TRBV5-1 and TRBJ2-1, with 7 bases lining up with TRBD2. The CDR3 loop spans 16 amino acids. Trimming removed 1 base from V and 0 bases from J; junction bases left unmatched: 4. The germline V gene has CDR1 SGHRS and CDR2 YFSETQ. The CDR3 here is CASSLSGTSSYNEQFF. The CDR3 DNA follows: TGCGCCAGCAGCTTGAGCGGGACCAGCTCCTACAATGAGCAGTTCTTC.

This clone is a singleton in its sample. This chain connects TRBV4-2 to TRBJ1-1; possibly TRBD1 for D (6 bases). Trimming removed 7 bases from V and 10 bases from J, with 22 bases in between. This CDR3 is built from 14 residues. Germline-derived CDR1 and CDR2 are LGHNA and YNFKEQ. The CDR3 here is CASTQMIGGRSAFF. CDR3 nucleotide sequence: TGTGCCAGCACCCAGATGATCGGGGGGCGATCAGCTTTCTTT.

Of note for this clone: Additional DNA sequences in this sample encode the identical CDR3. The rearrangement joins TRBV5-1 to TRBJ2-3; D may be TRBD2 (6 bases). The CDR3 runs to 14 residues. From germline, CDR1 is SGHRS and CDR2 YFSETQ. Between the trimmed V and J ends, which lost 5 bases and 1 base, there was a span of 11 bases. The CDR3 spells CASRTSGGTDTQYF. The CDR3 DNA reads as TGCGCCAGCAGGACCTCGGGGGGCACAGATACGCAGTATTTT.

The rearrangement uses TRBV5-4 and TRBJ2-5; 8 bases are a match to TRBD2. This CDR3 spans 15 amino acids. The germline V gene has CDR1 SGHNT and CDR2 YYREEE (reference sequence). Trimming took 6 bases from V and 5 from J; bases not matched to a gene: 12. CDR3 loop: CASTPRGGAEETQYF. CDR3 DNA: TGTGCCAGCACCCCTCGGGGGGGCGCCGAGGAGACCCAGTACTTC.

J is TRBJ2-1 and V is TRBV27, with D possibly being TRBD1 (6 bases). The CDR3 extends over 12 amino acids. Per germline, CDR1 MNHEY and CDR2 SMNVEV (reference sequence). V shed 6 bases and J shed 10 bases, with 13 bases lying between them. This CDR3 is CASSAGASEQFF. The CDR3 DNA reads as TGTGCCAGCAGCGCAGGGGCCTCCGAGCAGTTCTTC.

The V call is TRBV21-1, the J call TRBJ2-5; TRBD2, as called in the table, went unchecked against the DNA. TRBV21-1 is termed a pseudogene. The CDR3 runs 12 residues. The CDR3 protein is CASSNGEETQYF. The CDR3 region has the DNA TGTGCCAGCAGCAACGGGGAGGAGACCCAGTACTTC.